This T cell receptor beta chain originates from a study of blood T cell repertoires in COVID-19. On the study more broadly: Sites across the United States, Italy and Spain contributed samples from acute and convalescent COVID-19.

Original analysis: Scientists estimated how many nucleated cells there were by amplifying reference gene primers. Clones were read by immunoSEQ multiplex PCR, and TCRdb kept only the in-frame ones, dropping some. V and J calls plus clone size are reproduced from that table; the DNA served to infer D and trimming. Of roughly 280,000 clones in the sample, about 90% were seen once. Per the germline V gene, CDR1 is MRHNA and CDR2 is SNTAGT. The CDR3 contains 14 residues. V was cut by 9 bases and J by 9 bases, with 24 bases left in between. Two negative PCRs, clearance, or symptom resolution characterized the recovered Cohort 3 donors.

Material: PBMCs or T cells enriched from blood (not recorded which). This TCR came from a woman aged 55-69 years who had recovered from COVID-19. The V gene is TRBV6-4, the J gene TRBJ2-7, with a weak D call TRBD2 (5 bases). CDR3 sequence: CARPASGGYLSQYF. In DNA form, the CDR3 reads TGTGCCAGGCCCGCCAGCGGCGGATACCTGTCGCAGTACTTC.